This T cell receptor (beta chain) appears in the sequencing data of a study of cytomegalovirus exposure and HLA in healthy donors. A note on this clone: Its specificity is not known.

The PCR employed 60 Vbeta primers together with 13 Jbeta primers. Method: immunoSEQ multiplex PCR; TCRdb's copy keeps in-frame clones and lacks some. The sample includes around 79,000 clones, around 72% of them seen just once. Overall study findings and caveats: Later analysis showed most CMV-associated TCR beta chains appearing HLA-restricted.

Sequencing was performed on PBMCs. This TCR was recovered from a middle-aged woman in good health and CMV-seropositive.

DNA of the CDR3: TGTGCCAGCAGTACACGTCCGTCCAATCAGCCCCAGCATTTT. As protein: CASSTRPSNQPQHF. The chain employs TRBV6-5 and TRBJ1-5; D is unclear. The CDR3 runs 14 residues. Trimming removed 5 bases from V and 3 bases from J, with 11 bases in between. Germline assignment: CDR1 MNHEY and CDR2 SVGAGI.